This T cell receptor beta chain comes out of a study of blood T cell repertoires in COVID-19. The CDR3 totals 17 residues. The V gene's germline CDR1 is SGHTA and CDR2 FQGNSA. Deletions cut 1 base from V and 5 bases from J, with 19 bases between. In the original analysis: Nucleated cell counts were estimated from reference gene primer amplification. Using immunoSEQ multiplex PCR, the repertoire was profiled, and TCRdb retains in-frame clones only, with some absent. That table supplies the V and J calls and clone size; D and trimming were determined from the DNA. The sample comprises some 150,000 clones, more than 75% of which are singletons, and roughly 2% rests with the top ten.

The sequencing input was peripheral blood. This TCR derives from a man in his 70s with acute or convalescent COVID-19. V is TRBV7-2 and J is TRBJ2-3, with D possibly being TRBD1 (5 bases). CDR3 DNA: TGTGCCAGCAGCTTAGTAGGCAGACTTCCCCAGGGAGATACGCAGTATTTT. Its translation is CASSLVGRLPQGDTQYF.